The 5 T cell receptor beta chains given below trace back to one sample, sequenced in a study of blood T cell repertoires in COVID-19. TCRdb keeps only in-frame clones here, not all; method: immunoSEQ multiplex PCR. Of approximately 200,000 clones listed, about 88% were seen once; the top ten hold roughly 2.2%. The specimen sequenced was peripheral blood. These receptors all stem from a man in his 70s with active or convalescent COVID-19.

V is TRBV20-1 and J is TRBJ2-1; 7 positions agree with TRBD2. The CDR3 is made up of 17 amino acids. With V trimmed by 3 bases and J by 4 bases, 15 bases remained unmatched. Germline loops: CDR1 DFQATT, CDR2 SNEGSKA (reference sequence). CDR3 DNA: TGCAGTGCTAGTGCTGGACTAGGGGTTTCCCCTTACAATGAGCAGTTCTTC. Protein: CSASAGLGVSPYNEQFF.

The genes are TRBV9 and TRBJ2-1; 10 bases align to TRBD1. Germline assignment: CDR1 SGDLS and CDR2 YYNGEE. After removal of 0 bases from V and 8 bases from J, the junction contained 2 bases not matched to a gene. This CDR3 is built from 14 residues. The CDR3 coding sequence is TGTGCCAGCAGCGTAGCGGGACAGGGGCATGAGCAGTTCTTC. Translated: CASSVAGQGHEQFF.

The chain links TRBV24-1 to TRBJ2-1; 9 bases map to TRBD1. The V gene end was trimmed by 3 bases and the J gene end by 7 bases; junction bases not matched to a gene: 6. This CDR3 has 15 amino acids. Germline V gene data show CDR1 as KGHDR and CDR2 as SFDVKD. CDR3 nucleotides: TGTGCCACCAGTGATAGGGACAGGGTGAGGAATGAGCAGTTCTTC. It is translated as CATSDRDRVRNEQFF.

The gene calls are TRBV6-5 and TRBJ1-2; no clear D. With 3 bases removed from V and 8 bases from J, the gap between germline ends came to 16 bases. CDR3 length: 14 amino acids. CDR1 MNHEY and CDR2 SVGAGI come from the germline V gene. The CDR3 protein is CASSYMAPNGGYTF. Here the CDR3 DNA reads TGTGCCAGCAGTTATATGGCCCCCAACGGGGGCTACACCTTC.

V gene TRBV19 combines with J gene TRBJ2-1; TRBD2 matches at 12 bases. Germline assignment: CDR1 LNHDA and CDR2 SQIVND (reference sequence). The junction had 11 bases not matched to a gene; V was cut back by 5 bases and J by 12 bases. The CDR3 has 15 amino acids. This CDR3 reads CASSPTSGSHPAQFF. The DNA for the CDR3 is TGTGCCAGTAGTCCGACTAGCGGGAGCCATCCTGCGCAGTTCTTC.